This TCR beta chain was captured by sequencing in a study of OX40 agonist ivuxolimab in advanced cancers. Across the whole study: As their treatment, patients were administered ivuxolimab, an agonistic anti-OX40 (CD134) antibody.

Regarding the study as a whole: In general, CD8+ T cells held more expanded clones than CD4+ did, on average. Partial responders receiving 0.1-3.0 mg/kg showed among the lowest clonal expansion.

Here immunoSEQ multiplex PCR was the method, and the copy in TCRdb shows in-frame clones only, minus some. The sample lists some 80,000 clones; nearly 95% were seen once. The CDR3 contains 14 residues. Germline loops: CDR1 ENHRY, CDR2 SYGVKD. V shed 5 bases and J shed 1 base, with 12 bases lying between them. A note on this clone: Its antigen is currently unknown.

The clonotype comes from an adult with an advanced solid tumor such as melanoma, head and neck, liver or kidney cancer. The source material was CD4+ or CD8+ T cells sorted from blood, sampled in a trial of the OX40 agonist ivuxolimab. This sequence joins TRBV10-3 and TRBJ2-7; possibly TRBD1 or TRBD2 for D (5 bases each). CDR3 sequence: CAISRDGYSYEQYF. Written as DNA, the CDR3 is TGTGCCATCAGTCGGGACGGATATTCCTACGAGCAGTACTTC.